This T cell receptor (beta chain) was sequenced during a study of cytomegalovirus exposure and HLA in healthy donors. Background on the study: The 120 or so validation repertoires, a later analysis reported, used the same platform as the 666 first-cohort repertoires.

Only in-frame clones appear in the TCRdb table, and some are missing; sequencing was by immunoSEQ multiplex PCR. Of about 220,000 clones in the sample, approximately 90% are singletons; the top ten hold about 2.8%. General observations from the study: Rare TCR sequences predominated, though certain public TCRs were found in many donors.

About this clone: Its antigen is currently unknown.

Trimming removed 6 bases from V and 1 base from J, with 11 bases in between. Germline V CDR1 and CDR2: WSHSY, SAAADI. The CDR3 consists of 14 residues. The sequencing input was PBMCs. The receptor was isolated from a man in his late teens or twenties in good health and CMV-seronegative. The rearrangement links TRBV10-2 to TRBJ2-3; maybe TRBD2 (7 bases). The CDR3 here is CASRAGAGTDTQYF. The CDR3 coding sequence is TGCGCCAGCAGGGCGGGGGCTGGCACAGATACGCAGTATTTT.